The subject of this entry is one T cell receptor (beta chain). Antigen: not known. The entry originates in a study of molecular identifiers for immune sequencing clone quantification. Looking at the study overall: Replicate experiments divided RNA from about 21,000 or 97,000 naive CD8 cells into five parts and sequenced four.

General study points: Whereas naive cells kept under 1% of molecules in clones above 20 RNA copies, such clones held over 98% in effectors. The study reportedly detected spiked Jurkat TCR RNA from one cell among 1.1 million or so naive cells.

TCRdb used MiXCR to reprocess the PCR reads, holding one entry per CDR3 protein. The sample holds a few hundred thousand distinct CDR3 sequences, 24% seen once. Trimming removed 3 bases from V and 3 bases from J; junction bases left unmatched: 5. Germline assignment: CDR1 MNHNY and CDR2 SVGAGI (reference sequence). The CDR3 has 15 residues. The chain carries TRBV6-6 and TRBJ2-3, with TRBD2 identical over 8 bases. This clonotype was sampled from a human donor in good health. Some libraries in this study had Jurkat cell RNA spiked in. The sequenced sample consisted of naive CD8+ T cells from blood, with Jurkat cell RNA spiked in. The subset was: FACS-sorted CD8+CD4-CCR7+CD45RA+ naive T cells. CDR3 amino acids: CASSYQSGGTDTQYF. CDR3 nucleotide sequence: TGTGCCAGCAGTTATCAGTCGGGGGGGACAGATACGCAGTATTTT.